This T cell receptor beta chain comes out of a study of long-term antiretroviral therapy in people with HIV. Study-wide findings and caveats: Pre-ART clonal expansions dominated every time point's repertoire. The study collected blood between the mid-2000s and the late 2010s, possibly under older ART regimens. The study found that diversity rose after ART but stayed below transplant donor controls.

Held in samples before DNA extraction were 1-10 million cryopreserved PBMC. Running of the v3.0 immunoSEQ assay took place at survey level. The method was immunoSEQ multiplex PCR; TCRdb's version includes in-frame clones alone and lacks a portion of them. The repertoire holds 30,000 to 35,000 clones, with under 85% as singletons. As regards this clone: Its specificity is unknown.

The clonotype originates from a man between 50 and 59 years old with HIV. The sample was unsorted PBMCs, taken 3 years after starting antiretroviral therapy.

The CDR3 is CASGYKETQYF. The CDR3, as DNA: TGTGCCAGCGGTTACAAGGAGACCCAGTACTTC. This chain connects TRBV19 to TRBJ2-5; D uncertain. The CDR3 consists of 11 residues. CDR1 is LNHDA, CDR2 SQIVND, per germline (reference sequence). The germline V and J ends were trimmed by 9 bases and 5 bases, with 10 bases remaining between them.